This T cell receptor beta chain was found in a study of T-cell memory formation after mild COVID-19. Broader study findings: A subset of responding clones appeared in pre-infection memory, suggesting cross-reactive memory joined. Later expanders leaned CD4+, whereas clones that contracted between day 15 and 85 were balanced CD4/CD8.

In TCRdb, the 5' RACE reads were re-called with MiXCR into one record per CDR3 protein. The profile shows under 300,000 distinct CDR3 sequences, approximately 10% of them singletons. CDR3 length: 16 amino acids. V lost 6 bases, J lost 0 bases, and 15 bases lay in between. Ten or more counts support this clonotype. Its specificity is unknown. The chain carries TRBV12-3 or TRBV12-4 and TRBJ1-5; D gene uncertain. The sequenced sample consisted of PBMCs or a T cell subset sorted from them (not recorded which). The TCR comes from a man aged 18-30 years who had mild COVID-19 (a few samples of this study predate the infection). Cell type and time point are not known. CDR3 loop: CASSYGLTYSNQPQHF. The CDR3 DNA follows: TGTGCCAGCAGCTACGGACTGACTTATAGCAATCAGCCCCAGCATTTT.